This T cell receptor (beta chain) comes out of a study of cytomegalovirus exposure and HLA in healthy donors. Notes on the study in general: A link between a missense DCLRE1C variant and TCR beta V- and J-gene trimming emerged from a later analysis.

V shed 8 bases and J shed 2 bases, with 8 bases lying between them. From germline, CDR1 is LNHNV and CDR2 YYDKDF (reference sequence). The CDR3 sequence is 12 residues long. About this clone: Its target is not known.

With 60 Vbeta and 13 Jbeta primers, the PCR was carried out. Profiling relied on immunoSEQ multiplex PCR, and the TCRdb table lists in-frame clones only, not all of them. The sample consists of approximately 170,000 clones, 60% to 80% of them appearing once. The chain uses TRBV15 and TRBJ2-3; TRBD2 is a possible D gene (6 bases). The sequence derives from a woman aged 25 to 39 in good health and CMV-seropositive. The sequencing input was PBMCs. DNA for the CDR3: TGTGCCACCGGGGGGACCACAGATACGCAGTATTTT. This encodes CATGGTTDTQYF. The entire variable domain, with the rest obtained from reference TRBV15 and TRBJ2-3, is as follows: DAMVIQNPRYQVTQFGKPVTLSCSQTLNHNVMYWYQQKSSQAPKLLFHYYDKDFNNEADTPDNFQSRRPNTSFCFLDIRSPGLGDTAMYLCATGGTTDTQYFGPGTRLTVL.